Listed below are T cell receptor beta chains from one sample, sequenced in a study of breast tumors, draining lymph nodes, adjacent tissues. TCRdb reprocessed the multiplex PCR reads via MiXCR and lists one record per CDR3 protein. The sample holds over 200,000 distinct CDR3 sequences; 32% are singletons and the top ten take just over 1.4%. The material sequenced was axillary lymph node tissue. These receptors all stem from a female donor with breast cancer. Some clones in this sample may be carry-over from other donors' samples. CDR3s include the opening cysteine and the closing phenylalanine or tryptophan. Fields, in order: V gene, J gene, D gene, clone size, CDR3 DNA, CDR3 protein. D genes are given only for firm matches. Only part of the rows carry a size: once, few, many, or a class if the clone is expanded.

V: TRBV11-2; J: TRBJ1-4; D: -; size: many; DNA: TGTGCCAGCAGCTTAGGAGCAGGGAGGGATGAAAAACTGTTTTTT; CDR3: CASSLGAGRDEKLFF
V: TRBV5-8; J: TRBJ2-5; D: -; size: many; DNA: TGTGCCAGCAGGGCGCAAGGGGCCGCTCGGGCGGCCCAGTACTTC; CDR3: CASRAQGAARAAQYF
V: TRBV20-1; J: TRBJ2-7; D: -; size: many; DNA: TGCAGTGCCGAGGATAGAGGACATCGGTCCTACGAGCAGTACTTC; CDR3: CSAEDRGHRSYEQYF
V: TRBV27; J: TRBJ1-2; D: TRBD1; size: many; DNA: TGTGCCAGCAGTTTATCGAAAGGACAGGGCGGCTATGGCTACACCTTC; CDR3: CASSLSKGQGGYGYTF
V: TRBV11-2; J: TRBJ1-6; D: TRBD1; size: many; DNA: TGTGCCAGCAGCTCCCGGACAGGGGGCTTGTATAATTCACCCCTCCACTTT; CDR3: CASSSRTGGLYNSPLHF
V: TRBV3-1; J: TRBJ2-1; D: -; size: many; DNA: TGTGCCAGCAGCCAAGACAGGGGAAGGGTGCAGTTCTTC; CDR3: CASSQDRGRVQFF
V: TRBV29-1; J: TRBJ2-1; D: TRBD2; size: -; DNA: TGCAGCGTCGCCTCCGGGACTAGAGGGAATGAGCAGTTCTTC; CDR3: CSVASGTRGNEQFF
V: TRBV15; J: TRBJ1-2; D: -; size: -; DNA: TGTGCCACCAGCAGAGCTAGAAGGCCACTCCCCCGCACTGGTGGCTACACCTTC; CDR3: CATSRARRPLPRTGGYTF
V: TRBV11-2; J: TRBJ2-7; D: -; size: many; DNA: TGTGCCAGCAGCTTAGGAGGAGGGGGCCGAGGGGAGCAGTACTTC; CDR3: CASSLGGGGRGEQYF
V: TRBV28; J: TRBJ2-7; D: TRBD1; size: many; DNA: TGTGCCAGCAGCCGCGACAGGGCCTACGAGCAGTACTTC; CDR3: CASSRDRAYEQYF
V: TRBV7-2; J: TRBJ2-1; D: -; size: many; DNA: TGTGCCAGCAGCGTAAGCGGGCCGAGCTCCTACAATGAGCAGTTCTTC; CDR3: CASSVSGPSSYNEQFF
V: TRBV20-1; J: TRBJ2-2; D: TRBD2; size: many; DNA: TGCAGTGCTATGGCACTAGCGGGAGGGCTCACCGGGGAGCTGTTTTTT; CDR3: CSAMALAGGLTGELFF
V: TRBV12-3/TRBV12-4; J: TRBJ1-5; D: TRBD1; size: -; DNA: TGTGCCAGCAGTGGGACCGGGACAGGCGGCTATAGCAATCAGCCCCAGCATTTT; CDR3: CASSGTGTGGYSNQPQHF
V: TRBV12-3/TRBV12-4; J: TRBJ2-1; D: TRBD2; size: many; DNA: TGTGCCAGCAGTCCGGGCCCTAGCGGGTCCGGGCAGTTCTTC; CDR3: CASSPGPSGSGQFF